One and the same sample provided the 10 T cell receptor beta chains below, sequenced in a study of T cells in Graves' hyperthyroidism and ophthalmopathy. The source material, RNA transcripts, was used to amplify TCR beta CDR3 regions. When the TCR CDR3 underwent first-round RT-PCR, the HTBI primer set was used. TCRdb independently ran MiXCR on the multiplex PCR reads; one entry per CDR3 protein. The sample holds roughly 530,000 distinct CDR3 sequences; approximately 17% are singletons and the top ten take around 17%. The sequenced sample was blood. These TCRs come from a woman aged 18-29 years with Graves' ophthalmopathy.

This clonotype was detected only a few times. This chain connects TRBV4-1 to TRBJ2-1, with D tentatively TRBD2 (5 bases). Germline assignment: CDR1 MGHRA and CDR2 YSYEKL. V shed 2 bases and J shed 5 bases, with 13 bases lying between them. The CDR3 is 15 residues long. This CDR3 reads CASSQPVKRDNEQFF. Here the CDR3 DNA reads TGCGCCAGCAGCCAACCTGTAAAGAGGGACAATGAGCAGTTCTTC.

The table lists this clonotype with a few counts. The chain combines TRBV2 with TRBJ2-2; 8 bases line up with TRBD1. The CDR3 contains 14 residues. The J segment lost 6 bases and the V segment lost 6 bases, leaving 6 bases of the junction unmatched. Per the germline V gene, CDR1 is SNHLY and CDR2 is FYNNEI. Here the CDR3 DNA reads TGTGCCAGCAGCGTGGACAGGGCGCCCGGGGAGCTGTTTTTT. Amino acids: CASSVDRAPGELFF.

This clonotype was picked up many times. This chain joins TRBV6-5 and TRBJ1-4, with 9 bases identical to TRBD1. This CDR3 comprises 15 residues. The J segment lost 5 bases and the V segment lost 0 bases, leaving 1 base of the junction unmatched. The germline V gene has CDR1 MNHEY and CDR2 SVGAGI. CDR3: CASSYSGQGNEKLFF. CDR3 bases: TGTGCCAGCAGTTACTCGGGACAGGGAAATGAAAAACTGTTTTTT.

There are a few counts of this clonotype. The chain links TRBV3-1 to TRBJ1-3; unclear D gene. Germline CDR1 LGHDT, CDR2 YNNKEL (reference sequence). V shed 3 bases and J shed 8 bases, with 11 bases lying between them. The CDR3 spans 13 residues. The CDR3 DNA is TGTGCCAGCAGCCAGGGATCTGGGGACACCATATATTTT. Amino acids: CASSQGSGDTIYF.

V usage is TRBV6-5 and J usage is TRBJ2-3; D uncertain. The V end lost 0 bases, the J end lost 5 bases, and 9 bases lay between the germline ends. Germline V lookup: CDR1 MNHEY, CDR2 SVGAGI. There are 14 residues in the CDR3. The CDR3 reads CASSYSADGDTQYF. CDR3 DNA sequence: TGTGCCAGCAGTTACTCGGCGGATGGAGATACGCAGTATTTT.

The CDR3 DNA sequence: TGTGCCAGCAGCGCATACCCCAATGAAGCTTTCTTT. Amino acid sequence: CASSAYPNEAFF. V is TRBV11-2 and J is TRBJ1-1, with D uncertain. Germline-derived CDR1 and CDR2 are SGHAT and FQNNGV. V lost 5 bases and J lost 7, with 11 bases in between. CDR3 size: 12 residues.

This chain joins TRBV12-3 or TRBV12-4 and TRBJ2-1; 14 nucleotides match TRBD2. The V segment lost 4 bases and the J segment 8 bases; nucleotides outside the gene matches: 10. The CDR3 has 17 amino acids. The CDR3 protein is CASSSTPGLAGEHEQFF. As DNA, the CDR3 is TGTGCCAGCAGTTCAACCCCGGGACTAGCGGGGGAGCATGAGCAGTTCTTC.

This clonotype was counted ten times or more. The V gene is TRBV6-1, the J gene TRBJ2-7; 13 bases map to TRBD2. CDR3 length: 16 amino acids. Germline V gene sequence: CDR1 MNHNS, CDR2 SASEGT. V shed 5 bases, J shed 2 bases, and the junction held 6 bases outside the gene matches. The CDR3 DNA follows: TGTGCCAGCAGTACAGGCGGACTAGCGGGAGCCTACGAGCAGTACTTC. Its protein is CASSTGGLAGAYEQYF.

This clonotype has more than one count but fewer than ten. The chain employs TRBV30 and TRBJ1-6; no clear D gene. V gave up 2 bases and J gave up 10 bases, with 15 bases separating them. The CDR3 sequence is 14 residues long. The germline CDR1 and CDR2 sequences are GTSNPN and SVGIG (reference sequence). The CDR3 sequence is CAWSPTAGRSPLHF. Here the CDR3 DNA reads TGTGCCTGGAGTCCGACGGCGGGTCGCTCACCCCTCCACTTT.

This clonotype was seen more than once but under ten times. Given a much more abundant clone one base away, this may be a read error. The chain has TRBV28 and TRBJ2-7; no clear D gene. Looked up from germline, CDR1 is MDHEN and CDR2 is SYDVKM. The CDR3 sequence is 14 residues long. In nucleotides, the CDR3 is TGTGCCAGCAGCCCTTCTGGAGCGACCTACAAGCAGTACTTC. It yields the protein CASSPSGATYKQYF.